This TCR beta chain was sequenced in a study of T cell repertoires in cytomegalovirus infection. The CDR3 totals 17 residues. With 5 bases removed from V and 1 base from J, the gap between germline ends came to 17 bases. Germline V gives CDR1 MGHRA, CDR2 YSYEKL. In TCRdb, the reads were re-called with MiXCR into one record per CDR3 protein. This table holds some 940,000 distinct CDR3 sequences, approximately 32% found once. Comments on this clonotype: Its specificity is unknown.

This sample comprised cultured CD8+ T cells from PBMCs, obtained from culture after CMV antigen stimulation. This receptor was identified in a human donor in good health (CMV status not recorded). Some clones in this sample may be carry-over from other donors' samples. The gene calls are TRBV4-1 and TRBJ2-2; perhaps TRBD1 as D (7 bases). The DNA for the CDR3 is TGCGCCAGCAGCTACTTCGCAGGGGGAGGGAACACCGGGGAGCTGTTTTTT. Its translation: CASSYFAGGGNTGELFF.